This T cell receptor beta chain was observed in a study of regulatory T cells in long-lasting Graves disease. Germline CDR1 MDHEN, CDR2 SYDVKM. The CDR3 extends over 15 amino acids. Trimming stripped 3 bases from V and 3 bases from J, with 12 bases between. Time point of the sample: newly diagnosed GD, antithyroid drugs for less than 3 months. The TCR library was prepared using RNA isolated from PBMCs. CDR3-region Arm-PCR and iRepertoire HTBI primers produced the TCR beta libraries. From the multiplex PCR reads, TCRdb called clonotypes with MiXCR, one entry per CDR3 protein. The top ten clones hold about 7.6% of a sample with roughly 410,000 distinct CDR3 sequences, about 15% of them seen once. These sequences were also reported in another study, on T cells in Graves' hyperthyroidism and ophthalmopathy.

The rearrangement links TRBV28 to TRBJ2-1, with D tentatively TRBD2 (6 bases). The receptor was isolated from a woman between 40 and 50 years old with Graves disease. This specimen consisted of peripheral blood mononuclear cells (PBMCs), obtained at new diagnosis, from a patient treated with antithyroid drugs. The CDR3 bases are TGTGCCAGCAGTTTGGAGGGAAGGGGCTACAATGAGCAGTTCTTC. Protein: CASSLEGRGYNEQFF.